Each of the 7 T cell receptor beta chains below was sequenced from the same sample in a study of T cell repertoires in ileal Crohn's disease. Clones were read by immunoSEQ multiplex PCR, and TCRdb kept only the in-frame ones, dropping some. The sample consists of 2,000 to 3,000 clones, 70% to 80% of them appearing once. Sequences were obtained from ileal tissue. These receptors were taken from an adult with Crohn's disease.

V usage is TRBV5-4 and J usage is TRBJ2-7; 7 nucleotides line up with TRBD1. This CDR3 spans 15 amino acids. The J segment lost 3 bases and the V segment lost 4 bases, leaving 10 bases of the junction unmatched. Germline CDR1 is SGHNT and CDR2 is YYREEE (reference sequence). Written as DNA, the CDR3 is TGTGCCAGCAGCCCTGCGAGGGGGCCCGGCTACGAGCAGTACTTC. It specifies CASSPARGPGYEQYF.

The chain carries TRBV5-6 and TRBJ2-7, with D possibly TRBD2 on 6 matching bases. The V and J ends lost 0 bases and 5 bases respectively, with 15 bases between them. Germline V CDR1 and CDR2: SGHDT, YYEEEE. The CDR3 contains 15 residues. The CDR3 DNA follows: TGTGCCAGCAGCTTGGGACCTCGGGGGAGCGACGAGCAGTACTTC. This codes for CASSLGPRGSDEQYF.

CDR3 sequence reads: CASRSTGTYEQYF. CDR3 nucleotides: TGTGCCAGCAGGAGCACAGGGACCTACGAGCAGTACTTC. This chain connects TRBV2 to TRBJ2-7; D perhaps matches TRBD1 (6 bases). Trimming shortened V by 6 bases and J by 2 bases, and 11 bases separated the two germline ends. The CDR3 length is 13 residues. CDR1 is SNHLY and CDR2 is FYNNEI in the germline V gene.

The chain links TRBV27 to TRBJ2-3; TRBD2 is a possible D gene (6 bases). Germline CDR1 MNHEY, CDR2 SMNVEV (reference sequence). V dropped 10 bases and J dropped 2 bases, with 10 bases sitting between them. This CDR3 comprises 12 residues. The CDR3 here is CATAGPTDTQYF. As DNA, the CDR3 is TGTGCCACTGCGGGGCCCACAGATACGCAGTATTTT.

CDR3 region: CASGGLGGSGTEAFF. The CDR3 bases are TGTGCCAGCGGCGGGTTAGGGGGCTCGGGCACTGAAGCTTTCTTT. The rearrangement links TRBV6-6 to TRBJ1-1, with 7 nucleotides matching TRBD1. The CDR3 length is 15 residues. The germline CDR1 and CDR2 sequences are MNHNY and SVGAGI (reference sequence). The V segment lost 8 bases and the J segment 4 bases; nucleotides outside the gene matches: 13.

V and J are TRBV11-3 and TRBJ2-1, with 9 bases fitting TRBD2. The CDR3 is 12 amino acids. V lost 8 bases and J lost 6; bases outside the gene matches: 2. The germline V gene encodes CDR1 SGHNT and CDR2 YENEEA. In nucleotides, the CDR3 is TGTGCCAGCGCGACTAGCGGCAATGAGCAGTTCTTC. Its translation is CASATSGNEQFF.

The chain carries TRBV2 and TRBJ1-5; no clear D. CDR1 and CDR2 from the germline V gene are SNHLY and FYNNEI. V was shortened by 1 base and J by 1 base, with 8 bases between the two germline ends. This CDR3 is built from 15 residues. CDR3 DNA sequence: TGTGCCAGCAGTGAAGGGGCTGCGAGCAATCAGCCCCAGCATTTT. Translation: CASSEGAASNQPQHF. Together with reference TRBV2 and TRBJ1-5, the CDR3 gives the full variable domain: EPEVTQTPSHQVTQMGQEVILRCVPISNHLYFYWYRQILGQKVEFLVSFYNNEISEKSEIFDDQFSVERPDGSNFTLKIRSTKLEDSAMYFCASSEGAASNQPQHFGDGTRLSIL.